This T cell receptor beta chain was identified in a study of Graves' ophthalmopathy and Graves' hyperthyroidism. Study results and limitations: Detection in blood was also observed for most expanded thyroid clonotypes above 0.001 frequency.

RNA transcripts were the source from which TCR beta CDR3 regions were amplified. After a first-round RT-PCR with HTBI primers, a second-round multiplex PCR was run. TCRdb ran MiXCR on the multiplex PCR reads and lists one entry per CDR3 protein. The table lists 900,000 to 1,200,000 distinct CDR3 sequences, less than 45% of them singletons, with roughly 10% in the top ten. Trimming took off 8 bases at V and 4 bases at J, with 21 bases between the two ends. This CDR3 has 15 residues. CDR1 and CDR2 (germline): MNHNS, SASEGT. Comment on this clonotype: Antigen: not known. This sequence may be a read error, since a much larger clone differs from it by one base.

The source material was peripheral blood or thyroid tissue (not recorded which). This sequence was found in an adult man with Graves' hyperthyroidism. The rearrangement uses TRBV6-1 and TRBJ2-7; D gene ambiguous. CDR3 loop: CASGYSSPLWYEQYF. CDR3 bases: TGTGCCAGCGGTTACTCAAGTCCGTTGTGGTACGAGCAGTACTTC.